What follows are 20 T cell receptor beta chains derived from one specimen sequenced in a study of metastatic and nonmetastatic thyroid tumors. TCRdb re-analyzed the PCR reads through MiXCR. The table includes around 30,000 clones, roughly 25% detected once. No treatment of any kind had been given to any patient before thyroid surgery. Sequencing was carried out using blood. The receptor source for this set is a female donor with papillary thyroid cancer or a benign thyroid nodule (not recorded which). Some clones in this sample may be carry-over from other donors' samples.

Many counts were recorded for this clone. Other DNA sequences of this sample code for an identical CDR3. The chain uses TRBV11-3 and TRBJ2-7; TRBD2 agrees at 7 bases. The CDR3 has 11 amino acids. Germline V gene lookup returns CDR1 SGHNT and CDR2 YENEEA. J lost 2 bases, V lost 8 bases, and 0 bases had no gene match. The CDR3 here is CASRGAYEQYF. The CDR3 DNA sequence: TGTGCCAGCCGGGGGGCCTACGAGCAGTACTTC.

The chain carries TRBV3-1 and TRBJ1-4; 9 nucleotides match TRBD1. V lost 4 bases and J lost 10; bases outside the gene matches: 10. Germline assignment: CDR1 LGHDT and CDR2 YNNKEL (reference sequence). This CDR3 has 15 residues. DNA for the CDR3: TGTGCCAGCAGCCCAAGCGGGACAGGGTTAGGAAAACTGTTTTTT. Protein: CASSPSGTGLGKLFF.

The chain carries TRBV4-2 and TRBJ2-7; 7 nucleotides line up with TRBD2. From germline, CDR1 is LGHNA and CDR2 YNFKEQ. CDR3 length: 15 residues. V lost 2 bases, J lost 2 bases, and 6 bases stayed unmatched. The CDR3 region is CASSQMRDYTYEQYF. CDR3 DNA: TGTGCCAGCAGCCAAATGCGGGACTATACCTACGAGCAGTACTTC.

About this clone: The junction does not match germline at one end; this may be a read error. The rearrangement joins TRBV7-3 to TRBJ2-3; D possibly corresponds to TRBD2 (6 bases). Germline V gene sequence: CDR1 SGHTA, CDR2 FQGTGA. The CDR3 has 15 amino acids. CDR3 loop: CASSLYGSSKDKQYF. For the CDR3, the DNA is TGTGCCAGCAGCTTATACGGGAGTAGCAAAGATAAGCAGTATTTT.

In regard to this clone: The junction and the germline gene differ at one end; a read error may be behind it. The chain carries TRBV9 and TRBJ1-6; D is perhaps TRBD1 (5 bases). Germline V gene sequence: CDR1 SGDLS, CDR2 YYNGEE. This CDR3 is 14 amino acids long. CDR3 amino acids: CASSVGGFDSTLHF. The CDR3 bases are TGTGCCAGCAGCGTAGGGGGCTTTGATTCAACCCTCCACTTC.

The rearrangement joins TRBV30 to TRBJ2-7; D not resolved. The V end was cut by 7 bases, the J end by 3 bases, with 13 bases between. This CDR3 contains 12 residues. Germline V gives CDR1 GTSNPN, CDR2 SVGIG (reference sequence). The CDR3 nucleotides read TGTGCCTCAGGAATGGGTATCTACGAGCAGTACTTC. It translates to CASGMGIYEQYF.

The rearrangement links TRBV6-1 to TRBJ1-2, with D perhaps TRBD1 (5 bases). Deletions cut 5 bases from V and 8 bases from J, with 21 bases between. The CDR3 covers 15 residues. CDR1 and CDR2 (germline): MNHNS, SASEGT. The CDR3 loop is CASSRIDTGKQGYTF. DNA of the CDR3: TGTGCCAGCAGTCGGATCGACACAGGAAAGCAGGGCTACACCTTC.

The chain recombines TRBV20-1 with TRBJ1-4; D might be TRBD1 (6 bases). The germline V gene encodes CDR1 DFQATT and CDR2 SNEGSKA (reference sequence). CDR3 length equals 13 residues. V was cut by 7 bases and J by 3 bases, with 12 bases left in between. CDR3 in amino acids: CSGAGEANEKLFF. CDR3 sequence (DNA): TGCAGTGGCGCAGGGGAAGCTAATGAAAAACTGTTTTTT.

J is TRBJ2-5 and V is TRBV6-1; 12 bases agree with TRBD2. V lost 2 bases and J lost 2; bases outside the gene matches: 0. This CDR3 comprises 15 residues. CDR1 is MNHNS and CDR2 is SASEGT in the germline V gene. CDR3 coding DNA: TGTGCCAGCAGTGAACTAGCGGGGGGGCAAGAGACCCAGTACTTC. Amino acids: CASSELAGGQETQYF.

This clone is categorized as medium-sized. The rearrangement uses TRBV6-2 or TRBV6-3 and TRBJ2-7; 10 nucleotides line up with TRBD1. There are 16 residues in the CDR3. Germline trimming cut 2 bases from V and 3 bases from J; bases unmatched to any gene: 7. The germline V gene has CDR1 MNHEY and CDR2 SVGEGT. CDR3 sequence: CASSYAVRTGGYEQYF. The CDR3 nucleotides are TGTGCCAGCAGTTACGCGGTCCGGACAGGGGGCTACGAGCAGTACTTC.

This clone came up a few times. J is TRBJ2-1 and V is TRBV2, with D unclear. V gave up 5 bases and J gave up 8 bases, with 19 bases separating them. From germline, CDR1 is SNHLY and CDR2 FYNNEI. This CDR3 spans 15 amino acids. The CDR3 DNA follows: TGTGCCAGCAGTATATCTGTCTGGAGTGGCTATGAGCAGTTCTTC. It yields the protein CASSISVWSGYEQFF.

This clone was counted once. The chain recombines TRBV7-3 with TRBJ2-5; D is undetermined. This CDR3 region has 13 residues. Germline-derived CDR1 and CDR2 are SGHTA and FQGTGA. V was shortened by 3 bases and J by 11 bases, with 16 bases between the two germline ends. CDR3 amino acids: CASSFTLSEKQYF. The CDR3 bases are TGTGCCAGCAGCTTCACATTATCGGAGAAACAGTACTTC.

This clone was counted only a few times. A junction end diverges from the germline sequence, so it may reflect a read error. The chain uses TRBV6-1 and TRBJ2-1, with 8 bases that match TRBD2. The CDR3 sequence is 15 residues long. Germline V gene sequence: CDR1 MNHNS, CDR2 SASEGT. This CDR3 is CASSSGTRGYNEQFF. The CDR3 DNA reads TGTGCCAGCAGCTCCGGGACTAGGGGCTACAACGAGCAGTTCTTC.

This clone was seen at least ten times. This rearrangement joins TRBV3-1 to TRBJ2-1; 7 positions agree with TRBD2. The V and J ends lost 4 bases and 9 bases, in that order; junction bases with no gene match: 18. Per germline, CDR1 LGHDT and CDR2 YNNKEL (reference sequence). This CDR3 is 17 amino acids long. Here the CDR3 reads CASSPPIIKTSHGEQFF. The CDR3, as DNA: TGTGCCAGCAGCCCCCCAATCATCAAGACTAGCCACGGTGAGCAGTTCTTC.

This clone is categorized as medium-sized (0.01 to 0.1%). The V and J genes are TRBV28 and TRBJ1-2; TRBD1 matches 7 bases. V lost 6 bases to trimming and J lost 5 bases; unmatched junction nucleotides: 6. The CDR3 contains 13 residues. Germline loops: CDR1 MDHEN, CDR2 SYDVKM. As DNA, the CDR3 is TGTGCCAGCAGACATGGGACAGATTATGGCTACACCTTC. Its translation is CASRHGTDYGYTF.

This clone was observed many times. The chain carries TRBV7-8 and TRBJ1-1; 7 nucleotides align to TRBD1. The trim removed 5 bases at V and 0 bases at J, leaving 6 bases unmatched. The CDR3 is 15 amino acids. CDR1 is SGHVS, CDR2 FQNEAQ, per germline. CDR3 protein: CASSPRTGMNTEAFF. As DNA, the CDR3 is TGTGCCAGCAGCCCAAGGACAGGAATGAACACTGAAGCTTTCTTT.

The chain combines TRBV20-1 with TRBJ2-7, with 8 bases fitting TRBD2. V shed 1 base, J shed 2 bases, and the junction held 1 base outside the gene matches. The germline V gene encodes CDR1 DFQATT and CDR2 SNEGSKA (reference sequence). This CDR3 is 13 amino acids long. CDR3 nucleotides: TGCAGTGCTAGAGCCGGGGGGGCCTACGAGCAGTACTTC. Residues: CSARAGGAYEQYF.

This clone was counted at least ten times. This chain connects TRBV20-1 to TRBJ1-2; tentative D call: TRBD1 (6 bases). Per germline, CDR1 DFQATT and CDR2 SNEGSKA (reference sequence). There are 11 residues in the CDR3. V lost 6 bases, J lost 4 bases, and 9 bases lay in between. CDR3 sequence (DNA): TGCAGTGCCCGGACAGCCTATGGCTACACCTTC. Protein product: CSARTAYGYTF.

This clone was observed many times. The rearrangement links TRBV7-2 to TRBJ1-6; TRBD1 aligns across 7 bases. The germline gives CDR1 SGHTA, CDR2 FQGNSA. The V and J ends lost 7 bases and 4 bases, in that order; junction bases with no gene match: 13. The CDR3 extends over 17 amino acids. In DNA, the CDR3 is TGTGCCAGCACCTCTCCTCCAGGGGGGACATATAATTCACCCCTCCACTTT. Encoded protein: CASTSPPGGTYNSPLHF.

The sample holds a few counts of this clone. The CDR3 protein is CASSFPLTDTQYF. Here the CDR3 DNA reads TGCGCCAGCAGCTTTCCCCTCACAGATACGCAGTATTTT. The V gene is TRBV5-1, the J gene TRBJ2-3, with D unclear. Germline-derived CDR1 and CDR2 are SGHRS and YFSETQ. The V end was cut by 2 bases, the J end by 2 bases, with 6 bases between. The CDR3 length is 13 residues.